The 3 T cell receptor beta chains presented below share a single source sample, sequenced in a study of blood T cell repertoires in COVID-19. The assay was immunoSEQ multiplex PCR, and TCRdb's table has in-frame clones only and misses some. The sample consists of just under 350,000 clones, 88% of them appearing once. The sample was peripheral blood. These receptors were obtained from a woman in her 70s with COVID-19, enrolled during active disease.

The CDR3 bases are TGTGCCAGCTCACCCTCAGAGAACACTGAAGCTTTCTTT. Translation: CASSPSENTEAFF. This chain connects TRBV18 to TRBJ1-1; D is unclear. CDR1 is KGHSH and CDR2 is LQKENI in the germline V gene. The CDR3 consists of 13 residues. The V end lost 3 bases, the J end lost 1 base, and 6 bases lay between the germline ends.

The chain's CDR3 is CASSQFLTGKKLIQNTEAFF. The CDR3 coding sequence is TGCGCCAGCAGTCAATTTTTGACGGGGAAGAAACTCATCCAAAACACTGAAGCTTTCTTT. This chain links TRBV23-1 with TRBJ1-1; D gene uncertain. TRBV23-1 is annotated as an ORF whose role is uncertain. CDR3 length: 20 residues. The V end was cut by 1 base, the J end by 2 bases, with 26 bases between.

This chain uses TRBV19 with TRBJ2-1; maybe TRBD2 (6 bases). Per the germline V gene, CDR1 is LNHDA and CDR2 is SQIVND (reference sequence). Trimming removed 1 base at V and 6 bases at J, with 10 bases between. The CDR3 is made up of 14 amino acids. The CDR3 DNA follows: TGTGCCAGTAGTATAGCCGGGGGAGCCAATGAGCAGTTCTTC. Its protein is CASSIAGGANEQFF.